This T cell receptor (beta chain) was observed in a study of CD8 T cells in acute hepatitis C reinfection. Study observations and caveats: Alphabeta pairing of public clonotypes could not be determined from bulk TCRbeta data.

Time point given: naive CD8 control sorted from an acute-time-point sample. Every 3 months, donors from a Montreal cohort of people who inject drugs were followed. Measured with immunoSEQ multiplex PCR; TCRdb has only the in-frame clones, and not every one. The sample includes about 38,000 clones, approximately 85% seen only once; the top ten take around 9.9%. The junction had 3 bases not matched to a gene; V was cut back by 0 bases and J by 7 bases. Germline CDR1 MRHNA, CDR2 SNTAGT. The length of the CDR3 is 15 residues. A remark on this clone: Antigen: not known.

This TCR came from a woman under 30 who spontaneously cleared hepatitis C infection. Material: naive CD8+ T cells from PBMCs. The chain uses TRBV6-4 and TRBJ2-1; 10 nucleotides line up with TRBD1. The DNA for the CDR3 is TGTGCCAGCAGTGACTCTTGGACAGGGGGGAATGAGCAGTTCTTC. Translating gives CASSDSWTGGNEQFF.